Listed below are T cell receptor beta chains from one sample, sequenced in a study of blood T cell repertoires in COVID-19. TCRdb's copy holds only in-frame clones and misses some; the assay was immunoSEQ multiplex PCR. Of about 46,000 clones in the sample, approximately 84% were seen once. Sequenced input: peripheral blood. The receptors were gathered from a man in his 60s with acute or convalescent COVID-19. The CDR3 runs from the conserved cysteine through the conserved F or W. The D gene is left open where the match is weak. The size entry is marked missing in some rows and otherwise reads once, few, many or a size class.

D gene	V gene	J gene	clone size	CDR3 protein	CDR3 DNA
-	TRBV4-2	TRBJ2-4	-	CASSQGFQGAKNIQYF	TGTGCCAGCAGCCAAGGGTTTCAGGGGGCCAAAAACATTCAGTACTTC
-	TRBV7-2	TRBJ1-5	-	CASSLRRGSNQPQHF	TGTGCCAGCAGCTTACGGCGAGGGAGCAATCAGCCCCAGCATTTT
TRBD2	TRBV19	TRBJ2-1	-	CASSPGTSVNNEQFF	TGTGCCAGTAGTCCCGGGACTAGCGTGAACAATGAGCAGTTCTTC
-	TRBV4-1	TRBJ1-5	-	CASQGIHLGGNQPQHF	TGCGCCTCCCAAGGAATACACCTAGGTGGCAATCAGCCCCAGCATTTT
TRBD2	TRBV5-4	TRBJ2-5	-	CASSLGTGGPETQYF	TGTGCCAGCAGCTTGGGTACGGGGGGGCCAGAGACCCAGTACTTC
TRBD1	TRBV7-9	TRBJ2-7	-	CASSLGQGWDEQYF	TGTGCCAGCAGCTTAGGACAGGGCTGGGACGAGCAGTACTTC
-	TRBV5-4	TRBJ1-5	-	CASSYGVGQPQHF	TGTGCCAGCAGCTACGGGGTCGGGCAGCCCCAGCATTTT
-	TRBV4-3	TRBJ2-2	few	CASSPPVVRGLDPGELFF	TGCGCCAGCAGCCCCCCAGTAGTTCGGGGATTGGACCCCGGGGAGCTGTTTTTT
-	TRBV6-1	TRBJ1-5	-	CASSEAAAYQPQHF	TGTGCCAGCAGTGAAGCGGCGGCATATCAGCCCCAGCATTTT
-	TRBV20-1	TRBJ2-1	-	CSASVAREQFF	TGCAGTGCTAGTGTCGCGCGTGAGCAGTTCTTC
-	TRBV7-4	TRBJ1-4	-	CASSLRTNEKLFF	TGTGCCAGCAGCTTGCGGACTAATGAAAAACTGTTTTTT
TRBD1	TRBV19	TRBJ1-5	-	CASRGGQGPTPQHF	TGTGCCAGTAGGGGGGGACAGGGCCCTACGCCCCAGCATTTT
TRBD1	TRBV14	TRBJ1-1	-	CASSTLQGAPEAFF	TGTGCCAGCAGCACACTACAGGGGGCCCCTGAAGCTTTCTTT
-	TRBV4-1	TRBJ1-2	-	CASSQAWGAGGYTF	TGCGCCAGCAGCCAAGCGTGGGGAGCGGGTGGCTACACCTTC
-	TRBV6-2/TRBV6-3	TRBJ1-1	few	CASSYGGVPDTEAFF	TGTGCCAGCAGTTACGGGGGGGTTCCGGACACTGAAGCTTTCTTT
-	TRBV6-5	TRBJ2-7	-	CASGQGLYEQYF	TGTGCCAGCGGTCAGGGGTTGTACGAGCAGTACTTC
TRBD1	TRBV3-1/TRBV3-2	TRBJ1-5	-	CASSRGGTGVVGQPQHF	TGTGCCAGCAGCCGGGGGGGGACAGGGGTCGTGGGTCAGCCCCAGCATTTT
TRBD1	TRBV5-6	TRBJ2-7	few	CASSLGGTGSRLYEQYF	TGTGCCAGCAGCTTGGGGGGGACAGGGAGCAGGCTCTACGAGCAGTACTTC
TRBD1	TRBV18	TRBJ1-3	-	CASSSGGAGNTIYF	TGTGCCAGCTCGTCAGGGGGCGCGGGAAACACCATATATTTT
TRBD1	TRBV30	TRBJ1-5	-	CAWSSGQGRNQPQHF	TGTGCCTGGAGTTCCGGACAGGGTCGGAATCAGCCCCAGCATTTT
-	TRBV27	TRBJ1-6	-	CASSKTFTTGSSYNSPLHF	TGTGCCAGCAGTAAGACGTTTACAACAGGAAGCTCCTATAATTCACCCCTCCACTTT
-	TRBV4-3	TRBJ1-1	-	CASSHITGKEAFF	TGCGCCAGCAGCCACATAACAGGGAAGGAAGCTTTCTTT
TRBD1	TRBV12-5	TRBJ1-2	-	CASGLVLGTGRTNYGYTF	TGTGCTAGTGGTTTGGTTTTAGGGACAGGCCGAACTAACTATGGCTACACCTTC
-	TRBV28	TRBJ1-1	-	CASSTTTVLNTEAFF	TGTGCCAGCAGTACAACGACAGTCTTGAACACTGAAGCTTTCTTT
-	TRBV7-9	TRBJ1-2	-	CASSLSPDGGYTF	TGTGCCAGCAGCTTAAGTCCCGACGGGGGCTACACCTTC
-	TRBV4-2	TRBJ1-2	-	CASSPKAGVLGYTF	TGTGCCAGCAGCCCCAAGGCAGGGGTCTTGGGCTACACCTTC
TRBD1	TRBV7-2	TRBJ1-6	-	CASRRQGAVIGVNSPLHF	TGTGCCAGCAGAAGACAGGGGGCGGTTATTGGCGTTAATTCACCCCTCCACTTT
-	TRBV6-5	TRBJ2-7	-	CASRQSGLDSYEQYF	TGTGCCAGCAGACAATCGGGACTGGACTCCTACGAGCAGTACTTC
-	TRBV29-1	TRBJ1-1	-	CSVAGVAAFF	TGCAGCGTTGCCGGGGTAGCGGCTTTCTTT
-	TRBV6-2/TRBV6-3	TRBJ1-1	-	CASSRYGEAFF	TGTGCCAGCAGCCGCTACGGTGAAGCTTTCTTT